This T cell receptor (beta chain) was captured in a study of T cells in Graves' hyperthyroidism and ophthalmopathy. The CDR3 is 15 residues long. Deletions cut 2 bases from V and 3 bases from J, with 14 bases between. PBMCs were sourced from 9 to 10 ml fresh peripheral blood. TCR beta CDR3 sequences were amplified from RNA transcripts. When the TCR CDR3 underwent first-round RT-PCR, the HTBI primer set was used. From the multiplex PCR reads, TCRdb called clonotypes with MiXCR, one entry per CDR3 protein. The sample lists hundreds of thousands of distinct CDR3 sequences, 14% occurring once. The origin of this receptor is a woman between 18 and 29 years old with Graves' hyperthyroidism. The gene calls are TRBV12-3 or TRBV12-4 and TRBJ2-7; no firm D call. Sequencing used blood. The CDR3 sequence is CASSLKTKGNYEQYF. In DNA, the CDR3 is TGTGCCAGCAGTTTAAAAACCAAGGGAAACTACGAGCAGTACTTC.